The 14 T cell receptor beta chains presented below share a single source sample, sequenced in a study of persistence of HIV-infected CD4 T cells. This nonspecific control used anti-CD3/anti-CD28 bead stimulation of CD4+ T cells. CD4+ T cells upregulating both CD40 ligand and CD69 were sorted as responding cells. This was the immunoSEQ version 4 assay in survey mode. The assay was immunoSEQ multiplex PCR, and TCRdb's table has in-frame clones only and misses some. Of roughly 45,000 clones listed, roughly 90% were seen once; the top ten hold 0.95% to 1.1%. No antigen has been identified for these receptors. The source was CD4+ T cells sorted from PBMCs after roughly 19-hour stimulation, collected from a patient who received antiretroviral therapy. The receptors shown here come from an adult man with HIV who was CMV-seropositive.

The chain links TRBV2 to TRBJ1-1; D is unresolved. Trimming left V 4 bases short and J 1 base short, with 7 bases between. This CDR3 contains 13 residues. Germline CDR1 and CDR2: SNHLY and FYNNEI. The DNA for the CDR3 is TGTGCCAGCAGTGGTGGAGGGAACACTGAAGCTTTCTTT. Protein: CASSGGGNTEAFF.

This chain links TRBV10-2 with TRBJ1-6; D remains unclear. With 6 bases removed from V and 11 bases from J, the gap between germline ends came to 14 bases. The CDR3 runs to 13 residues. Germline assignment: CDR1 WSHSY and CDR2 SAAADI. In DNA, the CDR3 is TGCGCCAGCAGGAGCCCTGGGCGGGCACCCCTCCACTTT. Its translation: CASRSPGRAPLHF.

V is TRBV19 and J is TRBJ2-3; no clear D. V lost 7 bases, J lost 5 bases, and 7 bases lay in between. Germline V CDR1 and CDR2: LNHDA, SQIVND (reference sequence). The CDR3 has 11 residues. CDR3 loop: CASTHGDTQYF. For the CDR3, the DNA is TGTGCCAGTACTCATGGAGATACGCAGTATTTT.

The count of this clone is one. This chain connects TRBV3-1 (or the pseudogene TRBV3-2) to TRBJ1-3; 7 bases align to TRBD1. Trimming removed 1 base from V and 14 bases from J; junction bases left unmatched: 5. Germline lookup yields CDR1 LGHDT and CDR2 YNNKEL (reference sequence). The CDR3 sequence is 12 residues long. DNA for the CDR3: TGTGCCAGCAGCCAAGGGGACAGTCGATTATATTTT. Its translation: CASSQGDSRLYF.

The CDR3 region is CAIRADISGGIYNEQFF. The CDR3 DNA reads as TGTGCCATCAGAGCAGACATCAGCGGGGGGATTTACAATGAGCAGTTCTTC. The chain recombines TRBV10-3 with TRBJ2-1, with 9 positions matching TRBD2. The J segment lost 4 bases and the V segment lost 6 bases, leaving 13 bases of the junction unmatched. CDR3 size: 17 residues. Per the germline V gene, CDR1 is ENHRY and CDR2 is SYGVKD.

This sequence joins TRBV28 and TRBJ1-1, with no clear D. The germline V gene encodes CDR1 MDHEN and CDR2 SYDVKM. The CDR3 has 16 amino acids. V lost 8 bases and J lost 0, with 19 bases in between. CDR3 nucleotide sequence: TGTGCCAGCCCTAAGACCCTGGCTGGGATGAACACTGAAGCTTTCTTT. It translates to CASPKTLAGMNTEAFF.

In its sample, this clone was seen a few times. The chain links TRBV5-1 to TRBJ1-6; 12 positions match TRBD1. From germline, CDR1 is SGHRS and CDR2 YFSETQ. The CDR3 sequence is 15 residues long. Trimming took 4 bases from V and 9 from J; bases not matched to a gene: 5. The CDR3 coding sequence is TGCGCCAGCAGCCCCGGGACAGGGGGCGGTTCACCCCTCCACTTT. Protein product: CASSPGTGGGSPLHF.

The rearrangement uses TRBV5-1 and TRBJ1-2, with TRBD1 as a possible D gene (5 bases). The CDR3 totals 13 residues. Trimming left V 0 bases short and J 4 bases short, with 7 bases between. Germline loops: CDR1 SGHRS, CDR2 YFSETQ. CDR3 DNA: TGCGCCAGCAGCTTGGACGGGGGCTATGGCTACACCTTC. Amino acid sequence: CASSLDGGYGYTF.

This sequence joins TRBV7-8 and TRBJ2-6; perhaps TRBD1 as D (6 bases). V lost 4 bases, J lost 0 bases, and 16 bases lay in between. There are 18 residues in the CDR3. Per germline, CDR1 SGHVS and CDR2 FQNEAQ. CDR3: CASSSQGQPTSGANVLTF. The CDR3 DNA reads TGTGCCAGCAGCTCCCAAGGACAGCCAACCTCTGGGGCCAACGTCCTGACTTTC.

CDR3 DNA sequence: TGCGCCAGCAGCTTCGGGGACAGGGCCATCAACTACACCTTC. It specifies CASSFGDRAINYTF. This chain joins TRBV5-1 and TRBJ1-2; TRBD1 agrees at 9 bases. The V gene's germline CDR1 is SGHRS and CDR2 YFSETQ. Trimming removed 2 bases from V and 10 bases from J; junction bases left unmatched: 9. There are 14 residues in the CDR3. Combining the CDR3 with reference TRBV5-1 and TRBJ1-2 gives the whole variable domain KAGVTQTPRYLIKTRGQQVTLSCSPISGHRSVSWYQQTPGQGLQFLFEYFSETQRNKGNFPGRFSGRQFSNSRSEMNVSTLELGDSALYLCASSFGDRAINYTFGSGTRLTVV.

The sample holds a few counts of this clone. The chain combines TRBV2 with TRBJ1-6; 8 bases map to TRBD1. CDR3 size: 16 residues. From germline, CDR1 is SNHLY and CDR2 FYNNEI. V lost 2 bases and J lost 10; bases outside the gene matches: 10. The CDR3 DNA reads TGTGCCAGCAGTGAAAACGCAGGGGGCGCAGGATCACCCCTCCACTTT. This translates into CASSENAGGAGSPLHF.

This clone was counted only a few times. The V and J genes are TRBV7-9 and TRBJ1-1, with D hard to call. CDR3 length: 12 amino acids. The germline V gene encodes CDR1 SEHNR and CDR2 FQNEAQ (reference sequence). The V and J ends lost 7 bases and 0 bases respectively, with 6 bases between them. The CDR3 bases are TGTGCCAGCACCGAGATGAACACTGAAGCTTTCTTT. The encoded protein is CASTEMNTEAFF.

V is TRBV18 and J is TRBJ1-4, with a weak D call TRBD1 (6 bases). Germline lookup yields CDR1 KGHSH and CDR2 LQKENI. V was shortened by 5 bases and J by 0 bases, with 13 bases between the two germline ends. This CDR3 comprises 16 residues. CDR3 in DNA: TGTGCCAGCTCATTTTCGCCAGGGGCAACTAATGAAAAACTGTTTTTT. Protein: CASSFSPGATNEKLFF.

The rearrangement uses TRBV5-1 and TRBJ1-1, with 9 bases lining up with TRBD1. The length of the CDR3 is 14 residues. V shed 2 bases, J shed 2 bases, and the junction held 1 base outside the gene matches. Germline V gene data show CDR1 as SGHRS and CDR2 as YFSETQ. The chain's CDR3 is CASSFTGGNTEAFF. The CDR3, as DNA: TGCGCCAGCAGCTTTACAGGGGGCAACACTGAAGCTTTCTTT.